The clone carrying this T cell receptor (beta chain) has more than one count but fewer than ten. Its target is not known. One entry per CDR3 protein results from TCRdb running MiXCR on the RT-PCR reads. Found here are almost 600,000 distinct CDR3 sequences, 14% of them singletons; the top ten hold around 10%. The sample originates from a study of response to subunit inactivated influenza vaccine. Germline lookup yields CDR1 ENHRY and CDR2 SYGVKD. Between the trimmed V and J ends, which lost 3 bases and 0 bases, there was a span of 5 bases. CDR3 length equals 13 residues. General observations from the study: That few new T cells are recruited by each seasonal influenza vaccination was the authors' suggestion.

The chain links TRBV10-3 to TRBJ1-1, with D unclear. The clonotype originates from a man between 45 and 60 years old who received an inactivated influenza vaccine. The sequencing here drew on PBMCs from blood, taken 11 to 12 days after vaccination. CDR3 amino acids: CAISDRMNTEAFF. Written as DNA, the CDR3 is TGTGCCATCAGTGACCGTATGAACACTGAAGCTTTCTTT.